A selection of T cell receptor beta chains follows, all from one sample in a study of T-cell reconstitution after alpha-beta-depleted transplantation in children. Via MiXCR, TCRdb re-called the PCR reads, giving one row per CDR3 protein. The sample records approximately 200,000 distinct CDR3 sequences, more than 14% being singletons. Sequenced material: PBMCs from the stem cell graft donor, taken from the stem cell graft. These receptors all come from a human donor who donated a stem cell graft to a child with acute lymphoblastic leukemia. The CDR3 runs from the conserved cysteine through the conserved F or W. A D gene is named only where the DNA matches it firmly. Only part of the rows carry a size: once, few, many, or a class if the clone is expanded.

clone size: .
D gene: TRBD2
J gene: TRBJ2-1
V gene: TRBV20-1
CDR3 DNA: TGCAGTGCTAGACCGACTAGCGGGAGGCTCGATGAGCATTTCTTC
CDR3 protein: CSARPTSGRLDEHFF

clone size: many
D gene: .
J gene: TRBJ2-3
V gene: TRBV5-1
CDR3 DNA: TGCGCCAGCAGGCTAGAGGTACGAATAGATACGCAGTATTTT
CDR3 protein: CASRLEVRIDTQYF

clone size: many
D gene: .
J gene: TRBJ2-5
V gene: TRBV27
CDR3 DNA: TGTGCCAGCAGTCCATCTAGGCTCCAAGAGACCCAGTACTTC
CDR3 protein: CASSPSRLQETQYF

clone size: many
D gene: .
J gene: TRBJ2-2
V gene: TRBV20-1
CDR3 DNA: TGCAGTGCTCCAGACAGGACAAACACCGGGGAGCTGTTTTTT
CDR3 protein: CSAPDRTNTGELFF

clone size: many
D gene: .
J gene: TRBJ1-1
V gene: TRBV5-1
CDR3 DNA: TGCGCCAGCAGCTTGGATGGAGGGCCGAACACTGAAGCTTTCTTT
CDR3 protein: CASSLDGGPNTEAFF

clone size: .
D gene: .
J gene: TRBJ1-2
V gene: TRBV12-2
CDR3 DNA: TGTGCAAGTCGCTTAGTTCAGGTTCGACAGGGCTTAAAATCCGGTGGCTACACCTTC
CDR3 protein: CASRLVQVRQGLKSGGYTF

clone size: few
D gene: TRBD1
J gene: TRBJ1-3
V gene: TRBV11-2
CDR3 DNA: TGTGCCAGCAGTCCGGACAGGAACACCATATATTTT
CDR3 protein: CASSPDRNTIYF

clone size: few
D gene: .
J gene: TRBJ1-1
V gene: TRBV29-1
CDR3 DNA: TGCAGCGTGGAACCCGGCAACGCGGCTGAAGCTTTCTTT
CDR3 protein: CSVEPGNAAEAFF

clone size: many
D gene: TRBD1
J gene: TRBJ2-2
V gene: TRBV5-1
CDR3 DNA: TGCGCCAGCAGCTTTCAGGGGGACACCGGGGAGCTGTTTTTT
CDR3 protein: CASSFQGDTGELFF

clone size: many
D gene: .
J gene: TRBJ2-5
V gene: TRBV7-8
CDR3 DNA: TGTGCCAGCAGCTTGATGGAGGGTTCGGAGACCCAGTACTTC
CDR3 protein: CASSLMEGSETQYF